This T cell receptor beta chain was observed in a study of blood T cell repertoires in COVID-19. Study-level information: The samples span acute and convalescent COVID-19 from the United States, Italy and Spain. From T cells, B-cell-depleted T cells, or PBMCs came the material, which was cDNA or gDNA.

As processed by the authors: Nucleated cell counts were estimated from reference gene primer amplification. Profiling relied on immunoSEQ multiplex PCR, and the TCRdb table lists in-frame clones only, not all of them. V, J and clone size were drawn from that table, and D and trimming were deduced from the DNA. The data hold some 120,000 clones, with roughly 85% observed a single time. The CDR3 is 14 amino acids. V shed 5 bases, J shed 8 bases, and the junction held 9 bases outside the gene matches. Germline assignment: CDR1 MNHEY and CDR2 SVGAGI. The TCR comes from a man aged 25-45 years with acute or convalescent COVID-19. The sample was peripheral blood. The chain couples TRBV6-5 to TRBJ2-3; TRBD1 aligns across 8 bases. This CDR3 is CASSIDRGTRTQYF. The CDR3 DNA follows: TGTGCCAGCAGTATAGACAGGGGAACTCGTACGCAGTATTTT.